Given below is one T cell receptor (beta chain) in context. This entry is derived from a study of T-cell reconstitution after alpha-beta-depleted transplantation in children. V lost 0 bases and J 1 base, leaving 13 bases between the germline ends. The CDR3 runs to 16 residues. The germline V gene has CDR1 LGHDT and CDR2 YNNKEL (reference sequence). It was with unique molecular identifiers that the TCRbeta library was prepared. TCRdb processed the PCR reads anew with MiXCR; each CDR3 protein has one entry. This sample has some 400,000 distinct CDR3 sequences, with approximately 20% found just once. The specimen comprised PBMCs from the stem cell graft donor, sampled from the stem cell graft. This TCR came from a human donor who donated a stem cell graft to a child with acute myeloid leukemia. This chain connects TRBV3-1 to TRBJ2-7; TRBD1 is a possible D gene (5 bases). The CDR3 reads CASSQDPGHLSYEQYF. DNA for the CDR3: TGTGCCAGCAGCCAAGATCCAGGACACCTTTCCTACGAGCAGTACTTC.